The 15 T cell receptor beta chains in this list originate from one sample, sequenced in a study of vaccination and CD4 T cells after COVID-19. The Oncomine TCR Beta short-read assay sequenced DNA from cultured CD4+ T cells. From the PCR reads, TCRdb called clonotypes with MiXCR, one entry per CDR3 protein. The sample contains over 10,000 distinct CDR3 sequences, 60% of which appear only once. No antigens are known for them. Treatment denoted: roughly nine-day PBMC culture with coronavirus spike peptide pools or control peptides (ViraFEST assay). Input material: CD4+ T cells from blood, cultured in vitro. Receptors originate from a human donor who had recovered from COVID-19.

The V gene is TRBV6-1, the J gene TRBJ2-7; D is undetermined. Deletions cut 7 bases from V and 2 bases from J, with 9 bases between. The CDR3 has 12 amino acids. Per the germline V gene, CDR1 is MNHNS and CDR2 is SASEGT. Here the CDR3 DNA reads TGTGCCAGCAACCCGACGGCCTACGAGCAGTACTTC. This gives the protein CASNPTAYEQYF.

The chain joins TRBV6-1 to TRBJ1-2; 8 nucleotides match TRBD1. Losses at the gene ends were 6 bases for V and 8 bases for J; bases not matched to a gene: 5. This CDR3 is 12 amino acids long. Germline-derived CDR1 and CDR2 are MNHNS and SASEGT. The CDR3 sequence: CASRTGARGYTF. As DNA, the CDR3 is TGTGCCAGCAGGACAGGGGCAAGAGGCTACACCTTC.

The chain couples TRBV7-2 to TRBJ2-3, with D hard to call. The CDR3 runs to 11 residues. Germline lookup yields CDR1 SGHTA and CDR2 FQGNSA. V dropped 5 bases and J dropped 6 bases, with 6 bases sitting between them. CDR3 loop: CASSVLDTQYF. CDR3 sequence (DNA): TGTGCCAGCAGCGTATTGGATACGCAGTATTTT.

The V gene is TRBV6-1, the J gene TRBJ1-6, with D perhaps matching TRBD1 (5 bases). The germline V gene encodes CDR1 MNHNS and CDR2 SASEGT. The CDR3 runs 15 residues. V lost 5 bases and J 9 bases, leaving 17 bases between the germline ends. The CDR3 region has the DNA TGTGCCAGCAGTCCCCTCGGAGGGGCCGGTTCACCCCTCCACTTT. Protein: CASSPLGGAGSPLHF.

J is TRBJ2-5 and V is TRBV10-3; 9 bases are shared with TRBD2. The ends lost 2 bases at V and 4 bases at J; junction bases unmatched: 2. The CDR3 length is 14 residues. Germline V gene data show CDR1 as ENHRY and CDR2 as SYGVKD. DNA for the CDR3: TGTGCCATCAGTGAGAGCGGGAGGTCAGAGACCCAGTACTTC. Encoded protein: CAISESGRSETQYF.

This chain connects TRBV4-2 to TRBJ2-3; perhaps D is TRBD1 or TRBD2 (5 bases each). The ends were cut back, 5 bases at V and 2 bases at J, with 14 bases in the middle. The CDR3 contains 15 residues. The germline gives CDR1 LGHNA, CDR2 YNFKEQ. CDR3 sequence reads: CASSTPGDPTDTQYF. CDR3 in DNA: TGTGCCAGCAGCACCCCTGGGGACCCCACAGATACGCAGTATTTT.

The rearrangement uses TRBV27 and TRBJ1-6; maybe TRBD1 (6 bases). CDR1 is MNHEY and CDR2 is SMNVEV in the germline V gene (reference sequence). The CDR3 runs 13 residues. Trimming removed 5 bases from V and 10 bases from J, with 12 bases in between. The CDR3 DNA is TGTGCCAGCAGTCACAGGGATGCGTCACCCCTCCACTTT. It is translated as CASSHRDASPLHF.

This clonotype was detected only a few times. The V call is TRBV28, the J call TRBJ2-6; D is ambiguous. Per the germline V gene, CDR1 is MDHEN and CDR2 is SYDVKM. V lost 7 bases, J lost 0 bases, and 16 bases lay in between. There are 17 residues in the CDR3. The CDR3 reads CASNQQPSISGANVLTF. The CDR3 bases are TGTGCCAGCAACCAACAGCCCAGCATCTCTGGGGCCAACGTCCTGACTTTC.

CDR3: CSASGLAGVSETQYF. The CDR3 bases are TGCAGTGCCTCGGGACTAGCGGGAGTCTCTGAGACCCAGTACTTC. The rearrangement joins TRBV20-1 to TRBJ2-5; 14 bases are shared with TRBD2. V gave up 6 bases and J gave up 5 bases; unmatched junction bases: 8. Germline CDR1 and CDR2: DFQATT and SNEGSKA (reference sequence). This CDR3 spans 15 amino acids.

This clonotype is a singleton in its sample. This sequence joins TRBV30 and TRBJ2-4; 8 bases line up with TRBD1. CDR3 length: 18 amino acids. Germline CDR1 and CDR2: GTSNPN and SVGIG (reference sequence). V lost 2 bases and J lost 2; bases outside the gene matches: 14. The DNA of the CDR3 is TGTGCCTGGAGTAGGGACAGGCAGCTCCGCGTTACCAAAAACATTCAGTACTTC. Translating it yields CAWSRDRQLRVTKNIQYF. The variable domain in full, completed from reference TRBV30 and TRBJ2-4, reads SQTIHQWPATLVQPVGSPLSLECTVEGTSNPNLYWYRQAAGRGLQLLFYSVGIGQISSEVPQNLSASRPQDRQFILSSKKLLLSDSGFYLCAWSRDRQLRVTKNIQYFGAGTRLSVL.

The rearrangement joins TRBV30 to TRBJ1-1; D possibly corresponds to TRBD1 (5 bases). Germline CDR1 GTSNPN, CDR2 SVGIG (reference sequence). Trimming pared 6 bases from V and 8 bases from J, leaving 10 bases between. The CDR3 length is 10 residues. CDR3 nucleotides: TGTGCCTGTCATAACAGGGAAGCTTTCTTT. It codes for CACHNREAFF.

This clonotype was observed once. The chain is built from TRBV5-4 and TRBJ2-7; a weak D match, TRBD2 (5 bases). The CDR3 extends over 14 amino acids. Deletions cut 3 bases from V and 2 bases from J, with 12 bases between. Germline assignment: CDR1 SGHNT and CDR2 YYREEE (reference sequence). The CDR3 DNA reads TGTGCCAGCAGCTCCCGGGGTAGGACCTACGAGCAGTACTTC. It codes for CASSSRGRTYEQYF.

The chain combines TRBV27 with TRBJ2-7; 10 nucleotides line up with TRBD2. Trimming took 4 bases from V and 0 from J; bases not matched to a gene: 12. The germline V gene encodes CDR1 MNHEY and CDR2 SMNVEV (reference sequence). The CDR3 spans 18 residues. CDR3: CASSYAPPGLAYSYEQYF. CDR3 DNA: TGTGCCAGCAGTTATGCACCCCCGGGACTAGCGTACTCCTACGAGCAGTACTTC.

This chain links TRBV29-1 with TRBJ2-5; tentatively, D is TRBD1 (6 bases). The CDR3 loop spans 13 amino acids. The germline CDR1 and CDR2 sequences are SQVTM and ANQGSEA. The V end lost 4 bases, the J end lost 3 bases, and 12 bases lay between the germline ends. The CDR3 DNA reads TGCAGCGTTGGACAGGATTCTAAAGAGACCCAGTACTTC. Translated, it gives CSVGQDSKETQYF.

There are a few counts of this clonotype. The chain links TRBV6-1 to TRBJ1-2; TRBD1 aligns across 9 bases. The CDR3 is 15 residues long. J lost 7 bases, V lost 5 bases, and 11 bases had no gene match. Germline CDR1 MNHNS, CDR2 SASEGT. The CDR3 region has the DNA TGTGCCAGCAGTCCCACCAGGACAGGGGTTATTGGCTACACCTTC. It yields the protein CASSPTRTGVIGYTF.